One and the same sample provided the 23 T cell receptor beta chains below, sequenced in a study of human T cells and chemical hapten exposure. From the RACE reads, TCRdb called clonotypes with MiXCR, one entry per CDR3 protein. The repertoire has 150,000 to 200,000 distinct CDR3 sequences, 25% to 30% of them found once; the top ten carry approximately 3%. As to time point: pre-sensitization, week 0. The treatment was: therapeutic diphenylcyclopropenone sensitization with weekly scalp DPC. The sequencing used whole blood, collected in connection with sensitization to the hapten diphenylcyclopropenone (DPC). The receptors originated from a woman aged 30 to 39 with alopecia areata. Some clones in this sample may be carry-over from other donors' samples.

A few counts support this clonotype. Written as DNA, the CDR3 is TGCGCCAGCCGTACTGCCACAGGGGGCACTGAAGCTTTCTTT. Translating gives CASRTATGGTEAFF. The chain joins TRBV5-1 to TRBJ1-1; TRBD1 matches at 8 bases. Per germline, CDR1 SGHRS and CDR2 YFSETQ. The V gene end was trimmed by 7 bases and the J gene end by 4 bases; junction bases not matched to a gene: 9. CDR3 length: 14 residues.

This clonotype was seen a few times. The rearrangement links TRBV29-1 to TRBJ1-2; unclear D gene. Germline V gene data show CDR1 as SQVTM and CDR2 as ANQGSEA. V shed 7 bases and J shed 4 bases, with 13 bases lying between them. The CDR3 runs 12 residues. CDR3 nucleotides: TGCAGCGCTCAGACACTCATCTATGGCTACACCTTC. Its translation: CSAQTLIYGYTF.

V usage is TRBV10-3 and J usage is TRBJ2-3, with TRBD2 identical over 10 bases. V shed 3 bases, J shed 6 bases, and the junction held 6 bases outside the gene matches. This CDR3 contains 15 residues. Germline V gives CDR1 ENHRY, CDR2 SYGVKD. CDR3 sequence: CAISDVAGGMDTQYF. The DNA for the CDR3 is TGTGCCATCAGTGATGTAGCGGGAGGCATGGATACGCAGTATTTT.

This clonotype was seen only a few times. The V call is TRBV20-1, the J call TRBJ2-5; TRBD2 matches at 7 bases. This CDR3 is 14 amino acids long. The trim removed 6 bases at V and 4 bases at J, leaving 11 bases unmatched. CDR1 is DFQATT, CDR2 SNEGSKA, per germline (reference sequence). The CDR3 DNA is TGCAGTGCCCCCAGGGCGGGGAGGGCAGAGACCCAGTACTTC. Translated: CSAPRAGRAETQYF.

The V and J genes are TRBV12-3 or TRBV12-4 and TRBJ1-1, with D maybe TRBD1 (5 bases). The CDR3 covers 14 residues. The V and J ends lost 6 bases and 8 bases respectively, with 19 bases between them. In DNA, the CDR3 is TGTGCCAGCAGCTCGCGAAGTACGGGGCAAGAAGCTTTCTTT. The encoded protein is CASSSRSTGQEAFF.

The rearrangement uses TRBV10-3 and TRBJ2-1; the match to TRBD2 covers 7 bases. This CDR3 spans 14 amino acids. Germline V gene lookup returns CDR1 ENHRY and CDR2 SYGVKD. V shed 6 bases and J 6 bases; nucleotides not matched to a gene: 8. This CDR3 reads CAIRWTSGGNEQFF. As DNA, the CDR3 is TGTGCCATCAGGTGGACTAGTGGCGGCAATGAGCAGTTCTTC.

The CDR3 is CASSPRSGTDYGYTF. The CDR3 DNA reads TGTGCCAGCTCACCCCGGTCCGGGACGGATTATGGCTACACCTTC. The chain couples TRBV18 to TRBJ1-2, with D perhaps TRBD1 (5 bases). The length of the CDR3 is 15 residues. Germline lookup yields CDR1 KGHSH and CDR2 LQKENI. V shed 3 bases and J shed 5 bases, with 16 bases lying between them.

Only a few counts were recorded for this clonotype. The V and J genes are TRBV29-1 and TRBJ1-1; no clear D gene. Germline CDR1 SQVTM, CDR2 ANQGSEA. The V and J ends lost 5 bases and 1 base respectively, with 5 bases between them. The CDR3 has 11 residues. The CDR3 DNA reads TGCAGCGTTAATACGAACACTGAAGCTTTCTTT. Its translation: CSVNTNTEAFF.

The chain carries TRBV11-3 and TRBJ2-3; 10 bases map to TRBD1. V lost 5 bases to trimming and J lost 5 bases; unmatched junction nucleotides: 10. The CDR3 sequence is 16 residues long. Germline V gives CDR1 SGHNT, CDR2 YENEEA. For the CDR3, the DNA is TGTGCCAGCAGCGGCGGGGACAGGGGTGTTGGAGATACGCAGTATTTT. This gives the protein CASSGGDRGVGDTQYF.

The sample holds a few counts of this clonotype. The CDR3 loop is CASSADRGPYNSPLHF. The CDR3 DNA is TGTGCCAGCAGCGCCGACAGGGGCCCTTATAATTCACCCCTCCACTTT. This chain links TRBV9 with TRBJ1-6, with 8 positions matching TRBD1. CDR1 is SGDLS and CDR2 is YYNGEE in the germline V gene. The CDR3 covers 16 residues. The ends lost 3 bases at V and 4 bases at J; junction bases unmatched: 6.

This clonotype turned up a few times. V is TRBV7-2 and J is TRBJ2-7; possible D gene TRBD1, 5 bases. The germline V gene encodes CDR1 SGHTA and CDR2 FQGNSA. Trimming cost V 5 bases and J 3 bases, with 11 bases left between them. The CDR3 is 13 residues long. Here the CDR3 DNA reads TGTGCCAGCAGCGGAACCGGACACTACGAGCAGTACTTC. As protein: CASSGTGHYEQYF.

The genes are TRBV7-7 and TRBJ2-2; no firm D call. CDR3 length: 14 residues. The germline CDR1 and CDR2 sequences are SSHAT and FNYEAQ (reference sequence). V was shortened by 1 base and J by 6 bases, with 9 bases between the two germline ends. CDR3 residues: CASSLVPGAGELFF. CDR3 coding DNA: TGTGCCAGCAGCTTAGTCCCTGGGGCCGGGGAGCTGTTTTTT.

This clonotype was seen more than once but under ten times. V usage is TRBV20-1 and J usage is TRBJ2-1; 8 bases agree with TRBD2. Trimming at V came to 2 bases and at J to 7 bases, leaving 13 bases not matched to a gene. Germline assignment: CDR1 DFQATT and CDR2 SNEGSKA (reference sequence). The CDR3 length is 16 residues. The CDR3 reads CSARLSRGGGRNEQFF. The CDR3 nucleotides read TGCAGTGCTAGACTGTCACGGGGGGGGGGCCGGAATGAGCAGTTCTTC.

The chain is built from TRBV4-2 and TRBJ2-5, with D hard to call. The V gene's germline CDR1 is LGHNA and CDR2 YNFKEQ. The V gene lost 3 bases and the J gene lost 2 bases, with 10 bases spanning the gap. The CDR3 is made up of 14 amino acids. CDR3 nucleotide sequence: TGTGCCAGCAGCCACCCGGCCCAGCAAGAGACCCAGTACTTC. Translating gives CASSHPAQQETQYF.

A few counts support this clonotype. The rearrangement links TRBV9 to TRBJ2-2; 8 positions agree with TRBD1. Germline V gene sequence: CDR1 SGDLS, CDR2 YYNGEE. The CDR3 runs to 16 residues. V lost 5 bases, J lost 2 bases, and 8 bases stayed unmatched. CDR3: CASRAQGAENTGELFF. The CDR3 coding sequence is TGTGCCAGCAGAGCCCAGGGGGCGGAAAACACCGGGGAGCTGTTTTTT.

The gene calls are TRBV15 and TRBJ2-1, with 16 bases aligning to TRBD2. Germline assignment: CDR1 LNHNV and CDR2 YYDKDF (reference sequence). Trimming took 1 base from V and 12 from J; bases not matched to a gene: 6. The length of the CDR3 is 16 residues. Written as DNA, the CDR3 is TGTGCCACCAGCAGAGCTGGGACTAGCGGGAGGGGGGGGCAGTTCTTC. Residues: CATSRAGTSGRGGQFF.

The chain couples TRBV6-2 or TRBV6-3 to TRBJ2-7; a weak D match, TRBD2 (5 bases). The germline CDR1 and CDR2 sequences are MNHEY and SVGEGT. This CDR3 has 15 amino acids. The V end lost 6 bases, the J end lost 2 bases, and 17 bases lay between the germline ends. CDR3 region: CASRDFGIAAYEQYF. The CDR3 coding sequence is TGTGCCAGCAGAGACTTCGGGATAGCAGCCTACGAGCAGTACTTC.

This clonotype has more than one count but fewer than ten. The rearrangement joins TRBV29-1 to TRBJ2-7, with 8 bases that match TRBD1. Trimming removed 4 bases from V and 5 bases from J; junction bases left unmatched: 7. This CDR3 is 13 amino acids long. Germline values: CDR1 SQVTM, CDR2 ANQGSEA. The CDR3 bases are TGCAGCGTTGGACAGGGGCCGTCTCACGAGCAGTACTTC. Amino acids: CSVGQGPSHEQYF.

This chain connects TRBV5-1 to TRBJ2-3, with D hard to call. V lost 0 bases, J lost 2 bases, and 10 bases lay in between. The CDR3 sequence is 15 residues long. Germline V gene lookup returns CDR1 SGHRS and CDR2 YFSETQ. In DNA, the CDR3 is TGCGCCAGCAGCTTGGATAGCCAGCACACAGATACGCAGTATTTT. It specifies CASSLDSQHTDTQYF. Full variable domain (outside the CDR3, taken from reference TRBV5-1 and TRBJ2-3): KAGVTQTPRYLIKTRGQQVTLSCSPISGHRSVSWYQQTPGQGLQFLFEYFSETQRNKGNFPGRFSGRQFSNSRSEMNVSTLELGDSALYLCASSLDSQHTDTQYFGPGTRLTVL.

This clonotype was counted only a few times. V gene TRBV28 combines with J gene TRBJ1-1; TRBD1 aligns across 7 bases. The germline V gene has CDR1 MDHEN and CDR2 SYDVKM. J gave up 6 bases and V 5 bases, and 9 bases lay outside the gene matches. The CDR3 covers 14 residues. The CDR3 reads CASSRYRGTAEAFF. The CDR3 DNA reads TGTGCCAGCAGTAGATACAGGGGCACGGCTGAAGCTTTCTTT.

This clonotype came up a few times. The chain uses TRBV29-1 and TRBJ2-3; 7 nucleotides align to TRBD2. The CDR3 is 15 amino acids. In germline, CDR1 is SQVTM, CDR2 ANQGSEA. Unmatched junction bases numbered 5, after V lost 2 bases and J lost 0 bases. The CDR3 loop is CSVESSSGSTDTQYF. DNA for the CDR3: TGCAGCGTTGAATCGAGTAGCGGGAGCACAGATACGCAGTATTTT.

This sequence joins TRBV29-1 and TRBJ2-7; a possible D gene is TRBD1 (6 bases). Trimming took 3 bases from V and 3 from J, leaving 12 bases between them. This CDR3 has 13 residues. Germline CDR1 is SQVTM and CDR2 is ANQGSEA. CDR3 coding DNA: TGCAGCGTTGAGGGGGCAGGTCTCTACGAGCAGTACTTC. Its translation: CSVEGAGLYEQYF.

This chain uses TRBV20-1 with TRBJ2-2; no reliable D call. Between the trimmed V and J ends, which lost 8 bases and 0 bases, there was a span of 13 bases. In germline, CDR1 is DFQATT, CDR2 SNEGSKA (reference sequence). This CDR3 comprises 14 residues. The CDR3 DNA follows: TGCAGTCCGGCCCCACGGACGAACACCGGGGAGCTGTTTTTT. Protein: CSPAPRTNTGELFF.